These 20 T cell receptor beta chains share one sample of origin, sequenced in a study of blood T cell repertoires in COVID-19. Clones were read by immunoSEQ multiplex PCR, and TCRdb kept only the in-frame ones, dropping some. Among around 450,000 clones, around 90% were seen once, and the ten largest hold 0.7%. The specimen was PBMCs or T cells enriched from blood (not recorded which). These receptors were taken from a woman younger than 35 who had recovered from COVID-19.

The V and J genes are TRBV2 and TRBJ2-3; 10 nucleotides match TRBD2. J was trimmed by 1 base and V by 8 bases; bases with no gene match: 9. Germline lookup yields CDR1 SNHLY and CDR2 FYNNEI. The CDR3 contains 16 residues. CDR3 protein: CASRPAGGLRTDTQYF. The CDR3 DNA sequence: TGTGCCAGCCGTCCAGCGGGGGGGCTACGCACAGATACGCAGTATTTT.

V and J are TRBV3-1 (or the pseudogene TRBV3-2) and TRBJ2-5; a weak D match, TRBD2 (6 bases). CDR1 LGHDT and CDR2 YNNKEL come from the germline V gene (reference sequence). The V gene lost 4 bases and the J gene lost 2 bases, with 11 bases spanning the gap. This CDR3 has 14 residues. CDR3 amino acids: CASSPYGSQETQYF. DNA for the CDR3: TGTGCCAGCAGCCCGTACGGGAGTCAAGAGACCCAGTACTTC.

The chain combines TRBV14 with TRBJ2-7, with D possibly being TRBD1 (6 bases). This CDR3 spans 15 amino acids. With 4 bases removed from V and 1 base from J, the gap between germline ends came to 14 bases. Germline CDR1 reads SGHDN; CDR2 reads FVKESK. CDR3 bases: TGTGCCAGCAGCCCGGACAGCCCCAGGTCCTACGAGCAGTACTTC. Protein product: CASSPDSPRSYEQYF.

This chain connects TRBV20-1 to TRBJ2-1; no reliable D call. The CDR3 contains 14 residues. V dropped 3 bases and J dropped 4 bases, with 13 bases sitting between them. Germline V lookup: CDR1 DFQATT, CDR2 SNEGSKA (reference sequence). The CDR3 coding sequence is TGCAGTGCTAGTGGCACAGCCCAATACAATGAGCAGTTCTTC. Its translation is CSASGTAQYNEQFF.

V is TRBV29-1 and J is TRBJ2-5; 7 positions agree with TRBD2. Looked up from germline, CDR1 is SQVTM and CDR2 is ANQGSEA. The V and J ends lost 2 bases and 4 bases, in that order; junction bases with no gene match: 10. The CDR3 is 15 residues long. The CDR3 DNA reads TGCAGCGTTGAAATTTGGGAGGGTCCAGGAGAGACCCAGTACTTC. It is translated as CSVEIWEGPGETQYF. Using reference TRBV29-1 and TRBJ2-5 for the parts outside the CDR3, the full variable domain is SAVISQKPSRDICQRGTSLTIQCQVDSQVTMMFWYRQQPGQSLTLIATANQGSEATYESGFVIDKFPISRPNLTFSTLTVSNMSPEDSSIYLCSVEIWEGPGETQYFGPGTRLLVL.

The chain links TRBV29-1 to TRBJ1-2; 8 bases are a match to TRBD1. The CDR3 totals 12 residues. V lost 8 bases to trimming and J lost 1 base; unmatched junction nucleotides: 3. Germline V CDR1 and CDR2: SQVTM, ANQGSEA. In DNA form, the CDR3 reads TGCAGCTCGGGACAGGTTAACTATGGCTACACCTTC. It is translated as CSSGQVNYGYTF.

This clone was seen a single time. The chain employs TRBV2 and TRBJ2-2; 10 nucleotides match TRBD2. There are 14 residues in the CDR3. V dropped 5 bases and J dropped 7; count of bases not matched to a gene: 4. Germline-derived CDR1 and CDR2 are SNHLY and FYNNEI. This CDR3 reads CASSPSGGVGELFF. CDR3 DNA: TGTGCCAGCAGTCCTAGCGGGGGAGTCGGGGAGCTGTTTTTT.

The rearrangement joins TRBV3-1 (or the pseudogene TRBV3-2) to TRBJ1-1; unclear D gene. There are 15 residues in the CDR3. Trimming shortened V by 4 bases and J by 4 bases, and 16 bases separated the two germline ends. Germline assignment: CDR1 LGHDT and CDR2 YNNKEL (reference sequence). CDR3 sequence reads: CASSPGSGGSTEAFF. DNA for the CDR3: TGTGCCAGCAGCCCGGGTTCGGGCGGGAGCACTGAAGCTTTCTTT.

CDR3 loop: CASSPRGGQREQYF. CDR3 nucleotide sequence: TGTGCCAGCAGCCCCCGGGGGGGGCAGAGGGAGCAGTACTTC. The chain joins TRBV7-2 to TRBJ2-7; TRBD2 matches 8 bases. CDR1 is SGHTA, CDR2 FQGNSA, per germline. The CDR3 sequence is 14 residues long. The V gene end was trimmed by 5 bases and the J gene end by 7 bases; junction bases not matched to a gene: 10. Full variable domain (missing parts from reference TRBV7-2 and TRBJ2-7): GAGVSQSPSNKVTEKGKDVELRCDPISGHTALYWYRQSLGQGLEFLIYFQGNSAPDKSGLPSDRFSAERTGGSVSTLTIQRTQQEDSAVYLCASSPRGGQREQYFGPGTRLTVT.

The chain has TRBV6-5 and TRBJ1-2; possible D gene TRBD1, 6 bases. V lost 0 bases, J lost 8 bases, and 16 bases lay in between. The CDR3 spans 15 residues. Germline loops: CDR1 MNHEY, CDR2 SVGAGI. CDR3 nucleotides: TGTGCCAGCAGTTACTCGGGCAGGGGCCAAGACGGCTACACCTTC. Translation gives CASSYSGRGQDGYTF.

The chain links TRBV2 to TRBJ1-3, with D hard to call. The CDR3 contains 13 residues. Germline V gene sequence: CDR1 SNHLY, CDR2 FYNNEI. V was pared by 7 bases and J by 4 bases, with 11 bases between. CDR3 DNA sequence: TGTGCCAGCATCTGGCAGATAGGAAACACCATATATTTT. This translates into CASIWQIGNTIYF.

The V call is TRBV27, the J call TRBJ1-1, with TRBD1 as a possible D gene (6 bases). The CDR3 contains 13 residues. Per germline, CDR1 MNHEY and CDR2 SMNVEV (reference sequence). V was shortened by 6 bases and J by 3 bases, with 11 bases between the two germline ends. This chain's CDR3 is CASRLTGYTEAFF. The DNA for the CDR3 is TGTGCCAGCAGGCTAACAGGGTACACTGAAGCTTTCTTT.

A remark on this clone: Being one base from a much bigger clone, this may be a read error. The CDR3 loop reads CASSLDREAFF. As DNA, the CDR3 is TGTGCCAGCAGTTTAGACAGGGAAGCTTTCTTT. V usage is TRBV12-3 or TRBV12-4 and J usage is TRBJ1-1, with D possibly matching TRBD1 (5 bases). Between the trimmed V and J ends, which lost 1 base and 8 bases, there was a span of 5 bases. The length of the CDR3 is 11 residues.

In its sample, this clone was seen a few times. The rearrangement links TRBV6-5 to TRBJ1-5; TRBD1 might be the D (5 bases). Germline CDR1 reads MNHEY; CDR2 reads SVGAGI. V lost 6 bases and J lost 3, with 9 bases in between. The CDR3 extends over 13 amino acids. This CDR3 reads CASSLGDNQPQHF. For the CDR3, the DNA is TGTGCCAGCAGCTTAGGGGACAATCAGCCCCAGCATTTT.

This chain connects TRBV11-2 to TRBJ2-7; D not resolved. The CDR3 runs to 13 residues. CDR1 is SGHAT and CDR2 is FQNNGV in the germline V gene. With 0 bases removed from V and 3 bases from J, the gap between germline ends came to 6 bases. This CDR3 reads CASSLDSHYEQYF. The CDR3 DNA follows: TGTGCCAGCAGCTTAGATTCCCACTACGAGCAGTACTTC.

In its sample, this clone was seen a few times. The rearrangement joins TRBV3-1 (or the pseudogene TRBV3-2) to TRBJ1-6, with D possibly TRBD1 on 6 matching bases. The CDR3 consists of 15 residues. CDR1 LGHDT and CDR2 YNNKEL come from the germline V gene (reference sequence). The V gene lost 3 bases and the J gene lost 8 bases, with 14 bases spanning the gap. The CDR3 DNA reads TGTGCCAGCAGCCAGGCTCCGGGACATTATTCACCCCTCCACTTT. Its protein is CASSQAPGHYSPLHF.

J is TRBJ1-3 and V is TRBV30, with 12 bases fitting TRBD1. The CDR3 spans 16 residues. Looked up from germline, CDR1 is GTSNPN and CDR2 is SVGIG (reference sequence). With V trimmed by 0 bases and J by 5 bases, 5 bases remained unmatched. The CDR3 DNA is TGTGCCTGGAGTGTGCCGGGACAGGGGGCTCGAAACACCATATATTTT. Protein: CAWSVPGQGARNTIYF.

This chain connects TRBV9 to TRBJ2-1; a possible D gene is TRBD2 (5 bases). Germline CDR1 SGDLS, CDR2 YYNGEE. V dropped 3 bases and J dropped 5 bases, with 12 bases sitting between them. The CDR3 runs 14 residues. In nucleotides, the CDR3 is TGTGCCAGCAGCGGAGGGTTGATAGACAATGAGCAGTTCTTC. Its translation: CASSGGLIDNEQFF.

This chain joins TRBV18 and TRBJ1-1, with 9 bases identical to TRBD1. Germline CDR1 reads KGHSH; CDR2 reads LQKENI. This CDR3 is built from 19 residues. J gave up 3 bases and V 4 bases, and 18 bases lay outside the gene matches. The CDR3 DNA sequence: TGTGCCAGCTCACAACGGACAGGGGTCACTAATAAGGTGGACACTGAAGCTTTCTTT. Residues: CASSQRTGVTNKVDTEAFF.

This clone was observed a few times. The CDR3 sequence is CASSSGRGGSDTEAFF. CDR3 in DNA: TGTGCCAGCAGCTCTGGTCGAGGGGGTTCCGACACTGAAGCTTTCTTT. The genes are TRBV7-9 and TRBJ1-1; possible D gene TRBD1, 6 bases. V was trimmed by 4 bases and J by 3 bases, leaving 18 bases between them. Looked up from germline, CDR1 is SEHNR and CDR2 is FQNEAQ (reference sequence). This CDR3 has 16 amino acids.